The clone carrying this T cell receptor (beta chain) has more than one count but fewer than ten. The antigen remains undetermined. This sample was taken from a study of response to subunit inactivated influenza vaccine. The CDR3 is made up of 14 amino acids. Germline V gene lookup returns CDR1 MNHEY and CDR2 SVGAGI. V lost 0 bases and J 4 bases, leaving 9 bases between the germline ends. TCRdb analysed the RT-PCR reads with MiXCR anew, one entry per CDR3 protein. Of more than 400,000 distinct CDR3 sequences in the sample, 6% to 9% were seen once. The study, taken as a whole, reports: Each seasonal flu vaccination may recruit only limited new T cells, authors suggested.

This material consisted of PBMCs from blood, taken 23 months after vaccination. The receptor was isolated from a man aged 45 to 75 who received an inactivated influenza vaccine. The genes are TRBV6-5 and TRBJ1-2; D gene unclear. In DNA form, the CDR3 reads TGTGCCAGCAGTTACTCAGCTTTCCCCTATGGCTACACCTTC. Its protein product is CASSYSAFPYGYTF.